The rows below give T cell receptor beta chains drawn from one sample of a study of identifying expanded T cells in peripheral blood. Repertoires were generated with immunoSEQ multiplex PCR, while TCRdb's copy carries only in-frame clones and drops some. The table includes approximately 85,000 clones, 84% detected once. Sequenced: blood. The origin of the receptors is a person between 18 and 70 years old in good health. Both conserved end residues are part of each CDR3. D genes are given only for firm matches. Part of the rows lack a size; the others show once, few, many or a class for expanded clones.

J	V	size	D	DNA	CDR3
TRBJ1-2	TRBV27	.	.	TGTGCCAGCAGTTCCCGTTCCCTGGGGTACTCTGGCTACACCTTC	CASSSRSLGYSGYTF
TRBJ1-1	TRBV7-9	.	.	TGTGCCAGCAGCATCGGGACGGCAACTAAAGAAGCTTTCTTT	CASSIGTATKEAFF
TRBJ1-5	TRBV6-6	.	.	TGTGCCAGCCGGGGTGGCGGTGGAGGCAATCAGCCCCAGCATTTT	CASRGGGGGNQPQHF
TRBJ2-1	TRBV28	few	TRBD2	TGTGCCAGCAACCCTGGACTAGTCACCTACAATGAGCAGTTCTTC	CASNPGLVTYNEQFF
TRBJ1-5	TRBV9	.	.	TGTGCCAGCAGCGTAGGGGGGACGACAAATCAGCCCCAGCATTTT	CASSVGGTTNQPQHF
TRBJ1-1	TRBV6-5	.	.	TGTGCCAGCAGTTACCCAGGGCTAAGTGAAGCTTTCTTT	CASSYPGLSEAFF
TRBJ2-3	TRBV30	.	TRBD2	TGTGCCTGGAGTAAAGGGACTAGCGGGACCGTTTTCGCAGATACGCAGTATTTT	CAWSKGTSGTVFADTQYF
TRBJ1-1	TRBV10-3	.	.	TGTGCCATCACTTCGGAGGCCTCGAACACTGAAGCTTTCTTT	CAITSEASNTEAFF
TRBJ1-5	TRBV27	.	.	TGTGCCAGCAGTCCCAATCAGCCCCAGCATTTT	CASSPNQPQHF
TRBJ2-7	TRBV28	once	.	TGTGCCAGCAGTCGGCCAGGGGCCTACGAGCAGTACTTC	CASSRPGAYEQYF
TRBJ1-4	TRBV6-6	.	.	TGTGCCAGCAGGGACCGGGACAACCTCCCCTCCGTGTTTTTT	CASRDRDNLPSVFF
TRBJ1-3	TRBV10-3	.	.	TGTGCCATCAGTGAGAGAGGGGGTTTCTCCTCTGGAAACACCATATATTTT	CAISERGGFSSGNTIYF
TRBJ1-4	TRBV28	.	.	TGTGCCAGCAGCTTGAGTGGGGGAAGTCGCGAAAAACTGTTTTTT	CASSLSGGSREKLFF
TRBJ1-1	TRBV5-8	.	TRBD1	TGTGCCAGCAGCGAGGGACAGGGGGAATTCAACACTGAAGCTTTCTTT	CASSEGQGEFNTEAFF
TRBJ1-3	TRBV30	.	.	TGTGCCTGGACCGACAGTCCCTCTGGAAACACCATATATTTT	CAWTDSPSGNTIYF
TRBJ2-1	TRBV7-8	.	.	TGTGCCAGCAGCCGGACATCGGGGAATGAGCAGTTCTTC	CASSRTSGNEQFF